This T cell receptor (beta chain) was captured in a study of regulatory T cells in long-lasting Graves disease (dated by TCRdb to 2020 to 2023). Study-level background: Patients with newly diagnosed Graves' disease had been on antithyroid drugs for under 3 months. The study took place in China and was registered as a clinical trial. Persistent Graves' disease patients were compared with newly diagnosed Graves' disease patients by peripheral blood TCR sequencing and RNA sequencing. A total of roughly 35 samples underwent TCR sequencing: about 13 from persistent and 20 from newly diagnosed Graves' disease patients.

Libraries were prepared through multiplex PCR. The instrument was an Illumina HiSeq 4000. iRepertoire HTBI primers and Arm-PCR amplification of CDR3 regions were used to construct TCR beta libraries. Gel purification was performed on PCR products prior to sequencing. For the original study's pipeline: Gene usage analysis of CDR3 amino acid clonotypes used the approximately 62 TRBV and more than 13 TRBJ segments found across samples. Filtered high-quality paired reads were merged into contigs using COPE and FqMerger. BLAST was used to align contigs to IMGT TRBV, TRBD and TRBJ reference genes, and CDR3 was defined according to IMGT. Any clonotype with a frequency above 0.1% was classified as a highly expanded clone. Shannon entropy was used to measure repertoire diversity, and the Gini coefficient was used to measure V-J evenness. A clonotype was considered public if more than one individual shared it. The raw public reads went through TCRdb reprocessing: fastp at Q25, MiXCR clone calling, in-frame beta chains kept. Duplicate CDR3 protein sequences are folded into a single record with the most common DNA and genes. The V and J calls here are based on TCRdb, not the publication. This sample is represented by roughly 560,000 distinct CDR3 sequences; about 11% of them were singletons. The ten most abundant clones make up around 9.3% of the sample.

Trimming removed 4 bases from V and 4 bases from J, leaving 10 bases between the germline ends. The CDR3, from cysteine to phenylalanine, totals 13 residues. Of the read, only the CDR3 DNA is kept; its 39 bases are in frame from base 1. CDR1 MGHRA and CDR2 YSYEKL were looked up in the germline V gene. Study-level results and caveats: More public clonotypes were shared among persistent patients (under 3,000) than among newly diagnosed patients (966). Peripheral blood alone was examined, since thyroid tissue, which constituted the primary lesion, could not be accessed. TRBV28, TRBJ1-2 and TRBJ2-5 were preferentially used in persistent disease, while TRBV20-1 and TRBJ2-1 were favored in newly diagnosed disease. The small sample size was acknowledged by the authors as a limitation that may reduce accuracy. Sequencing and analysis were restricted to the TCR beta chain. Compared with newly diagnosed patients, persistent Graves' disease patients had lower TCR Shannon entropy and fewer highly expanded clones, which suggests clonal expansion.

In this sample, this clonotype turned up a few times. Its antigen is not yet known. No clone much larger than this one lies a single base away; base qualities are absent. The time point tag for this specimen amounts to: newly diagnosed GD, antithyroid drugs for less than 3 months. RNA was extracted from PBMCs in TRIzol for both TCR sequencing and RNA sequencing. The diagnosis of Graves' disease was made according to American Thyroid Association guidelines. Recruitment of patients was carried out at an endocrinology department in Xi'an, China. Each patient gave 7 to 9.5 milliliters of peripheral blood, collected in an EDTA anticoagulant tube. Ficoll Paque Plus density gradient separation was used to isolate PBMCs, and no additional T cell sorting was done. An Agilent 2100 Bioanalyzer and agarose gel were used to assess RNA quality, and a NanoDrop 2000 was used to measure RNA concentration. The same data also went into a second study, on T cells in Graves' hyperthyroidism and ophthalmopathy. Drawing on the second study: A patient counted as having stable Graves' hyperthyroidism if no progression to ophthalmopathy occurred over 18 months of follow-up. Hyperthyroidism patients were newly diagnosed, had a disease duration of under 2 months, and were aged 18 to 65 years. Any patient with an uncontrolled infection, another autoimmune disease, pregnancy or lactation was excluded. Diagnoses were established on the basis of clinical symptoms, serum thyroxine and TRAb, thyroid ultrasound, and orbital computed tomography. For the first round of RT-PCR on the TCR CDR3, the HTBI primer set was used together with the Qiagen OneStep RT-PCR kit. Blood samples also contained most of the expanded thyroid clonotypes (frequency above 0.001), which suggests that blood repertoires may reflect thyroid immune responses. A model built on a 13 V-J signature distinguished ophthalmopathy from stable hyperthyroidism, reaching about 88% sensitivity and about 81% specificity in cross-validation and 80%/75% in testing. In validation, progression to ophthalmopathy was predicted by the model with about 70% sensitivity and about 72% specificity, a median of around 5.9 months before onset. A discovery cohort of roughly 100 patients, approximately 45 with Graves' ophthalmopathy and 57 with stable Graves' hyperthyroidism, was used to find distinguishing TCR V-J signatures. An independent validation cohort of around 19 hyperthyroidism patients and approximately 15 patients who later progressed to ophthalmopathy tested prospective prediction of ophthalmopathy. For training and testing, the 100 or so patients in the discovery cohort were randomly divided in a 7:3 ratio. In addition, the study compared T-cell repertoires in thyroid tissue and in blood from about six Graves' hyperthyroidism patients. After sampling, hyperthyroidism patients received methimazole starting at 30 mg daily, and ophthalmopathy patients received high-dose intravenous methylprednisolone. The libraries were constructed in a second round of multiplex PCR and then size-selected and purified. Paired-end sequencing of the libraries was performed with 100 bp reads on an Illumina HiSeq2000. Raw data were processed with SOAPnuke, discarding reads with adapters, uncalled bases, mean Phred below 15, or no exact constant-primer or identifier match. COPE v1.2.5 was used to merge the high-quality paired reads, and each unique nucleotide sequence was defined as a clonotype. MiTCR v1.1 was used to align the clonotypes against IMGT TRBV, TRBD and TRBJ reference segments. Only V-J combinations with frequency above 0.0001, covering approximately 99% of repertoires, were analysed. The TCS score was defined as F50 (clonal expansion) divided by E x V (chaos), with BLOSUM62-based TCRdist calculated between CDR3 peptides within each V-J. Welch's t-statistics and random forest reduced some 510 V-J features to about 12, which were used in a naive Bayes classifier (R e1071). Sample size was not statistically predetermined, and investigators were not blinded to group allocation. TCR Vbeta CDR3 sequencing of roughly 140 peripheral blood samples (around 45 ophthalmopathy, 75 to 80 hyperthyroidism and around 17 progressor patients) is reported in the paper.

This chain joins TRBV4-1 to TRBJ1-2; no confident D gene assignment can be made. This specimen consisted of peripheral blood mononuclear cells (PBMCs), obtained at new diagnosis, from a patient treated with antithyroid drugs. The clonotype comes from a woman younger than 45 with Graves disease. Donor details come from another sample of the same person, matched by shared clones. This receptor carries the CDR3 CASSRPESYGYTF. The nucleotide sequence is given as TGCGCCAGCAGCCGGCCGGAAAGCTATGGCTACACCTTC.